This TCR beta chain emerged from a study of shared clonotypes between healthy human individuals. Measured with immunoSEQ multiplex PCR; TCRdb has only the in-frame clones, and not every one. The sample yields a few million clones, approximately 94% seen once. This TCR derives from a man younger than 35 in good health. Sequenced sample: naive CD4+ T cells sorted from blood. Described subset: CD45RA+ positively selected.

The CDR3 is CASKRETGELFF. CDR3 coding DNA: TGTGCCAGCAAGAGGGAAACCGGGGAGCTGTTTTTT. J is TRBJ2-2 and V is TRBV28, with D perhaps TRBD2 (5 bases). Germline V gene sequence: CDR1 MDHEN, CDR2 SYDVKM. V lost 7 bases to trimming and J lost 5 bases, with 8 bases between them. The length of the CDR3 is 12 residues.